This T cell receptor (beta chain) came from a study of blood T cell repertoires in COVID-19. Study-level background: Samples taken during acute and convalescent COVID-19 were collected in the United States, Italy and Spain. T cells, B-cell-depleted T cells, or PBMCs supplied cDNA or gDNA.

Authors' processing steps: Researchers report that nucleated cell counts were estimated from reference gene primer amplification. Assay: immunoSEQ multiplex PCR; the TCRdb copy retains only in-frame clones and omits some. V, J and clone size are taken as reported in that table, and D and trimming were inferred from the DNA itself. This table holds 30,000 to 45,000 clones, more than 80% found once. CDR1 is SGHDT, CDR2 YYEEEE, per germline. V was shortened by 4 bases and J by 6 bases, with 16 bases between the two germline ends. This CDR3 is built from 15 residues. This receptor was identified in a man between 60 and 75 years old in a cohort sampled during active COVID-19. This sequence joins TRBV5-6 and TRBJ2-2; the D gene is possibly TRBD2 (5 bases). Source material: peripheral blood. CDR3 in amino acids: CASSVVGREAGELFF. CDR3 bases: TGTGCCAGCAGCGTGGTGGGCCGGGAAGCCGGGGAGCTGTTTTTT.